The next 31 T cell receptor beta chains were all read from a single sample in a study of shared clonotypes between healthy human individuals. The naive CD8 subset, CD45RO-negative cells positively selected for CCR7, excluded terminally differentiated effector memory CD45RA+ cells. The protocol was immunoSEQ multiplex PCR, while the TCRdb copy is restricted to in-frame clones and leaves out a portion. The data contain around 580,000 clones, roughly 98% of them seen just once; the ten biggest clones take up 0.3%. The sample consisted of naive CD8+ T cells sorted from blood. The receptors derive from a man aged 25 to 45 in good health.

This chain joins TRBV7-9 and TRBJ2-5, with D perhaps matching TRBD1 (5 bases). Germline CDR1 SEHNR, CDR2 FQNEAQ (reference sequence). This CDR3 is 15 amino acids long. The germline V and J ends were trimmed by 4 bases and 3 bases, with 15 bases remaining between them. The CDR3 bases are TGTGCCAGCAGCTATCGATCCCAGGGAAAAGAGACCCAGTACTTC. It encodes CASSYRSQGKETQYF.

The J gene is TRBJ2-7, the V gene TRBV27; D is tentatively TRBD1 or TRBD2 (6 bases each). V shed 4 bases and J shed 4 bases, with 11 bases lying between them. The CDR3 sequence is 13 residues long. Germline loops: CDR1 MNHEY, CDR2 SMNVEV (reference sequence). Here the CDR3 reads CASSSGAEYEQYF. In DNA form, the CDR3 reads TGTGCCAGCAGTTCGGGGGCCGAGTACGAGCAGTACTTC.

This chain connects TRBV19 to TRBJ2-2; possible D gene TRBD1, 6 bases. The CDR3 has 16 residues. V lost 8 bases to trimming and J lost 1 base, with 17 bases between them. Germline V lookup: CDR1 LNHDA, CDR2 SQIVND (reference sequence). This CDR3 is CASEDRLRLNTGELFF. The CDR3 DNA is TGTGCCAGTGAAGACAGGCTCAGACTGAACACCGGGGAGCTGTTTTTT.

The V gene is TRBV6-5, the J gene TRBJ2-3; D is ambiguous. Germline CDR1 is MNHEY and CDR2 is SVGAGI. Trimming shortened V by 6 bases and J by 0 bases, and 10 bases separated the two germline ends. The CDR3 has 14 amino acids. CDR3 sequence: CASSPIGSTDTQYF. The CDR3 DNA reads TGTGCCAGCAGCCCTATCGGGAGCACAGATACGCAGTATTTT.

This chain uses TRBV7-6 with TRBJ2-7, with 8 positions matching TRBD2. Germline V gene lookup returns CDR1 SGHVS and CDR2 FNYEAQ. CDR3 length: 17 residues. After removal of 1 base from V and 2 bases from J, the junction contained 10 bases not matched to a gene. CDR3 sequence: CASSLVGERESPYEQYF. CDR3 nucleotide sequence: TGTGCCAGCAGCTTAGTAGGGGAGCGGGAGTCCCCCTACGAGCAGTACTTC.

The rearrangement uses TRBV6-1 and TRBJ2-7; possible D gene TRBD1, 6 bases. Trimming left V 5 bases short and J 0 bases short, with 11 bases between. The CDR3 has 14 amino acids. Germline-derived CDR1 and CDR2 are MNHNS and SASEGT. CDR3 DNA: TGTGCCAGCAGTAATACAGGGCTCTCCTACGAGCAGTACTTC. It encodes CASSNTGLSYEQYF.

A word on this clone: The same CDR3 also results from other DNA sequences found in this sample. CDR3 nucleotide sequence: TGTGCCAGCAGCTTAGGCCAGGGGGTCACTGAAGCTTTCTTT. Translating it yields CASSLGQGVTEAFF. This chain connects TRBV7-9 to TRBJ1-1; 7 positions match TRBD1. Unmatched junction bases numbered 3, after V lost 1 base and J lost 4 bases. The CDR3 length is 14 residues. Germline CDR1 and CDR2: SEHNR and FQNEAQ (reference sequence). Combining the CDR3 with reference TRBV7-9 and TRBJ1-1 gives the whole variable domain DTGVSQNPRHKITKRGQNVTFRCDPISEHNRLYWYRQTLGQGPEFLTYFQNEAQLEKSRLLSDRFSAERPKGSFSTLEIQRTEQGDSAMYLCASSLGQGVTEAFFGQGTRLTVV.

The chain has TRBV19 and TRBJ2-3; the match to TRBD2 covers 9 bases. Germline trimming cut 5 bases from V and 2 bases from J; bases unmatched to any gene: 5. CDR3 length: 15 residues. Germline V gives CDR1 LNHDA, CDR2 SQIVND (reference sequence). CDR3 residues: CASSFLAGITDTQYF. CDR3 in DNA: TGTGCCAGTAGTTTTCTAGCGGGGATCACAGATACGCAGTATTTT.

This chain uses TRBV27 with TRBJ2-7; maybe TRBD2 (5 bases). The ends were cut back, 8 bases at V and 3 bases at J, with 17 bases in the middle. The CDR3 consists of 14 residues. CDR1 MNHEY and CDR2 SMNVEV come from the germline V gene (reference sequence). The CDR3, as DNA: TGTGCCAGCTCCGGAGGAGTATCGAGCTACGAGCAGTACTTC. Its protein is CASSGGVSSYEQYF.

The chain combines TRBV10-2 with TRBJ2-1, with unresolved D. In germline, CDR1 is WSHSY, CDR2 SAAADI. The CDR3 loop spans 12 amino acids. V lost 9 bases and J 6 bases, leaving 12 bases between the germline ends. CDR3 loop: CASALVPNEQFF. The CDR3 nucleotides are TGCGCCAGTGCCCTAGTTCCCAATGAGCAGTTCTTC.

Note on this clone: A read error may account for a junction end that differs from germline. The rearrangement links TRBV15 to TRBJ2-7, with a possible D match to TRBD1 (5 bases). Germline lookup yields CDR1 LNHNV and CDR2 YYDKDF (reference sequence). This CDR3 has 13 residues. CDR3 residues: CATSGDRIYEQYF. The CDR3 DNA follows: TGTGCCACCAGCGGAGACAGAATATACGAGCAGTACTTC.

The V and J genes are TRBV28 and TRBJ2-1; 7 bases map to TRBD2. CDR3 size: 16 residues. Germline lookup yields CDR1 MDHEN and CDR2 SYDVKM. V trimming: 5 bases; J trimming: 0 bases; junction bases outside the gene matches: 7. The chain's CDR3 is CASSKLAMSSYNEQFF. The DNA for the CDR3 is TGTGCCAGCAGTAAACTAGCGATGAGCTCCTACAATGAGCAGTTCTTC.

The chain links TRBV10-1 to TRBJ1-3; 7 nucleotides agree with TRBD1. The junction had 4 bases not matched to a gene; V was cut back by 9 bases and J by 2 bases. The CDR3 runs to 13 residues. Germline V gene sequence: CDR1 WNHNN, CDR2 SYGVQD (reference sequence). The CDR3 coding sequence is TGCGCCAGTTCGACAGGGACTGGAAACACCATATATTTT. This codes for CASSTGTGNTIYF.

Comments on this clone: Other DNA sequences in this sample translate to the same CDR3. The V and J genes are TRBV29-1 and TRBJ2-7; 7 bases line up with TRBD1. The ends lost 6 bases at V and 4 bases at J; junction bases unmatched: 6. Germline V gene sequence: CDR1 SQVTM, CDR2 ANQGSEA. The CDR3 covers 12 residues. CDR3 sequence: CSVSGQTYEQYF. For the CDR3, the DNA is TGCAGCGTGTCGGGACAGACGTACGAGCAGTACTTC.

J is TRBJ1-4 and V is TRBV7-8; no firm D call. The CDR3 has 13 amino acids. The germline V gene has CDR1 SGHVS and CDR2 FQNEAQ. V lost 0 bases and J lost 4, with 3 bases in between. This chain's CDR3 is CASSLAVNEKLFF. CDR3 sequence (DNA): TGTGCCAGCAGCTTAGCCGTTAATGAAAAACTGTTTTTT.

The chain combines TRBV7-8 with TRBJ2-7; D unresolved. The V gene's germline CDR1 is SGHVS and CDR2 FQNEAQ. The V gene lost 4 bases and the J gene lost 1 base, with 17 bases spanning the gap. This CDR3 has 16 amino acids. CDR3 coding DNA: TGTGCCAGCAGCTCCCCGAAAGACATCAGGTCCTACGAGCAGTACTTC. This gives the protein CASSSPKDIRSYEQYF.

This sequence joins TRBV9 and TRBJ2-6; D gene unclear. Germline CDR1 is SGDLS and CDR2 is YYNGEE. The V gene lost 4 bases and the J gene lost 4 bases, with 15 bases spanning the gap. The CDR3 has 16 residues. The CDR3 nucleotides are TGTGCCAGCAGCCCCCGAGGAGCAGCCGGGGCCAACGTCCTGACTTTC. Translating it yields CASSPRGAAGANVLTF.

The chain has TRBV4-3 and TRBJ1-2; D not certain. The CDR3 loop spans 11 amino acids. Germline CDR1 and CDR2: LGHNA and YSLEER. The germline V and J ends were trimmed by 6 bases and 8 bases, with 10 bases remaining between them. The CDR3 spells CASSGEYGYTF. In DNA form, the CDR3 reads TGCGCCAGCAGTGGGGAGTACGGCTACACCTTC.

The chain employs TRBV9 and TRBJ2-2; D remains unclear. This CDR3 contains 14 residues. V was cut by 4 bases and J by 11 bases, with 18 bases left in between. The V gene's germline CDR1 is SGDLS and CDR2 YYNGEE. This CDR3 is CASSSSGGGVELFF. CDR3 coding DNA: TGTGCCAGCAGCAGTTCGGGTGGTGGGGTAGAGCTGTTTTTT.

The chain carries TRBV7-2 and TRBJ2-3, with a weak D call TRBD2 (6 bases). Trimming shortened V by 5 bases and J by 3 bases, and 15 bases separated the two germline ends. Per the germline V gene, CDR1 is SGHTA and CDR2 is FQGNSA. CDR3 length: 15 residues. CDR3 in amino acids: CASSPSRTITDTQYF. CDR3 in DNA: TGTGCCAGCAGCCCTTCGAGGACTATTACAGATACGCAGTATTTT.

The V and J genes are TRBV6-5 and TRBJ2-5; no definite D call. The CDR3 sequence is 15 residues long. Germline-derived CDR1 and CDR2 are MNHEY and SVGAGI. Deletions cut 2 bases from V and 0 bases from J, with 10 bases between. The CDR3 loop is CASSYQAYNQETQYF. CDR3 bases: TGTGCCAGCAGTTACCAAGCGTACAACCAAGAGACCCAGTACTTC.

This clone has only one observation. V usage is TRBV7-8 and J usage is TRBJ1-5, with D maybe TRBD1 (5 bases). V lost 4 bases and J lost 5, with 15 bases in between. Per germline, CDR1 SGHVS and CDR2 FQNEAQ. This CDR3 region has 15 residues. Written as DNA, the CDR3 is TGTGCCAGCAGCTCGGACACGTCCCTCTATCAGCCCCAGCATTTT. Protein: CASSSDTSLYQPQHF.

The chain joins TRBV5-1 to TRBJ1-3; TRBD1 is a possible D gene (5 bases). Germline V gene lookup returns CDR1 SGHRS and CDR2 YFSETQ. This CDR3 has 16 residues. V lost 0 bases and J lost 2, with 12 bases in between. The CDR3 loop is CASSLALGEAGNTIYF. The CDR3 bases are TGCGCCAGCAGCTTGGCGCTAGGGGAGGCTGGAAACACCATATATTTT.

CDR3 loop: CASSHPNYEQYF. For the CDR3, the DNA is TGTGCCAGCAGTCACCCCAACTACGAGCAGTACTTC. This chain links TRBV6-6 with TRBJ2-7; D not resolved. The V gene lost 5 bases and the J gene lost 3 bases, with 8 bases spanning the gap. This CDR3 is 12 amino acids long. The germline V gene encodes CDR1 MNHNY and CDR2 SVGAGI (reference sequence).

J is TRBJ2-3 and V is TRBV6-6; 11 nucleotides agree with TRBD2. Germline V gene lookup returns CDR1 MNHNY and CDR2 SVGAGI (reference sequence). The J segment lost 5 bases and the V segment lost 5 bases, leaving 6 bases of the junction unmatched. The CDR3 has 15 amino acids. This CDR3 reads CASSPGTSGLDTQYF. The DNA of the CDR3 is TGTGCCAGCAGTCCCGGGACTAGCGGACTAGATACGCAGTATTTT.

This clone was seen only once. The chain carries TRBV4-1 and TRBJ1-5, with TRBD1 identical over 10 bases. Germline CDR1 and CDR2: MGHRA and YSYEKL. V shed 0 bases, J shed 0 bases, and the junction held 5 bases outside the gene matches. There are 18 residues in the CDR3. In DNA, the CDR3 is TGCGCCAGCAGCCAAGAGACAGGGGGCTTGATTAGCAATCAGCCCCAGCATTTT. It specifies CASSQETGGLISNQPQHF.

CDR3 in amino acids: CASSPSGLVGNTIYF. DNA for the CDR3: TGTGCCAGCAGTCCGTCGGGGTTGGTGGGAAACACCATATATTTT. This chain joins TRBV6-5 and TRBJ1-3; unclear D gene. Looked up from germline, CDR1 is MNHEY and CDR2 is SVGAGI. The CDR3 is 15 amino acids. V lost 5 bases and J 4 bases, leaving 15 bases between the germline ends.

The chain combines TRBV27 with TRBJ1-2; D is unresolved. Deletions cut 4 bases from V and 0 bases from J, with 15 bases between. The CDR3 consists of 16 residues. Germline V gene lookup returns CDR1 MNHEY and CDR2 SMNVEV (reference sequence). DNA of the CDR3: TGTGCCAGCAGTTCAGTTGAGAGACGCGCTAACTATGGCTACACCTTC. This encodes CASSSVERRANYGYTF.

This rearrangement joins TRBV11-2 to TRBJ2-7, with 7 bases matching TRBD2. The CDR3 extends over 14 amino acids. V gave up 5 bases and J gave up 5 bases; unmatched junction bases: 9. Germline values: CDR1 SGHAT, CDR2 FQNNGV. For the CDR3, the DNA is TGTGCCAGCAGCCGGACGGCGGGGGTACACGAGCAGTACTTC. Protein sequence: CASSRTAGVHEQYF.

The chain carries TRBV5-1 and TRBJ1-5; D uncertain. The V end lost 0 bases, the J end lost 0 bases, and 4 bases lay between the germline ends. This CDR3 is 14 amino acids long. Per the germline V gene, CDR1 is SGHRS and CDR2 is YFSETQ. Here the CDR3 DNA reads TGCGCCAGCAGCTTGGACTATAGCAATCAGCCCCAGCATTTT. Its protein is CASSLDYSNQPQHF.

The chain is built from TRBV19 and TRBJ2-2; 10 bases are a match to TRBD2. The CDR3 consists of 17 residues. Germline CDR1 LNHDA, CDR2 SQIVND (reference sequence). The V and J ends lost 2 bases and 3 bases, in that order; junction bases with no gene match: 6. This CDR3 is CASSITSSGGYTGELFF. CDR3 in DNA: TGTGCCAGTAGTATAACATCTAGCGGGGGCTACACCGGGGAGCTGTTTTTT.